The clone carrying this TCR beta chain was counted only a few times. The sample belongs to a study of blood T cell repertoires in COVID-19. About the study: Both acute and convalescent COVID-19 samples were obtained from the United States, Italy and Spain. T cells, B-cell-depleted T cells, or PBMCs provided the cDNA or gDNA that served as material.

In the authors' workflow: Amplifying reference gene primers gave estimates of nucleated cell counts. TCRdb's copy holds only in-frame clones and misses some; the assay was immunoSEQ multiplex PCR. V, J and clone size are those of that table, while D and trimming were read from the DNA. The sample holds hundreds of thousands of clones, roughly 90% seen once. The V and J ends lost 5 bases and 3 bases respectively, with 17 bases between them. The CDR3 runs 15 residues. Germline CDR1 and CDR2: SGHAT and FQNNGV. This chain links TRBV11-2 with TRBJ2-7; the D gene is possibly TRBD1 (6 bases). This clonotype was obtained from a woman between 45 and 65 years old who had recovered from COVID-19. Specimen: peripheral blood. CDR3 sequence: CASSGRGASGYEQYF. DNA of the CDR3: TGTGCCAGCAGCGGCAGGGGAGCCTCAGGCTACGAGCAGTACTTC.